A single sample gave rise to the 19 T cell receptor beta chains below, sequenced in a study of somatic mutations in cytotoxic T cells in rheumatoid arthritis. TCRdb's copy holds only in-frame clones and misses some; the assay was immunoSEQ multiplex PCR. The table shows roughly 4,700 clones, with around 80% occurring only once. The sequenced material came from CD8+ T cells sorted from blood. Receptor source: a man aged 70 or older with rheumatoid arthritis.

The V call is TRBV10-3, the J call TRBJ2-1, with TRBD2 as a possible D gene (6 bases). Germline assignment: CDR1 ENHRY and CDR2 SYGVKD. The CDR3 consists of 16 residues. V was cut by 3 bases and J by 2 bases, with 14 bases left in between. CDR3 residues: CAISERDSPPYNEQFF. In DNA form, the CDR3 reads TGTGCCATCAGTGAAAGGGACTCTCCCCCCTACAATGAGCAGTTCTTC.

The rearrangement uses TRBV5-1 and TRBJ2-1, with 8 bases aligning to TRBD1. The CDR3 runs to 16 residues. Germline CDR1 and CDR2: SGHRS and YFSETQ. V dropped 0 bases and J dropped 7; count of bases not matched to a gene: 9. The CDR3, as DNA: TGCGCCAGCAGCTTGGCACGGCAGGGGGCGCGAAATGAGCAGTTCTTC. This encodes CASSLARQGARNEQFF.

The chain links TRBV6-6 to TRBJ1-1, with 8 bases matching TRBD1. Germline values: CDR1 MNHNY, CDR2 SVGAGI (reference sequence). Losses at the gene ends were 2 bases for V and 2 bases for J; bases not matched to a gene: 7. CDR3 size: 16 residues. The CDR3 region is CASSYGQGAGNTEAFF. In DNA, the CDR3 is TGTGCCAGCAGTTACGGGCAGGGGGCAGGTAACACTGAAGCTTTCTTT.

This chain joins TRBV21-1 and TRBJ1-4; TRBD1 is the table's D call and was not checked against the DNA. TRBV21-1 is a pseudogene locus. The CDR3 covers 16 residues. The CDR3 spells CASSKVPVSTNEKLFF. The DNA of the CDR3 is TGTGCCAGCAGCAAAGTCCCAGTTTCAACTAATGAAAAACTGTTTTTT.

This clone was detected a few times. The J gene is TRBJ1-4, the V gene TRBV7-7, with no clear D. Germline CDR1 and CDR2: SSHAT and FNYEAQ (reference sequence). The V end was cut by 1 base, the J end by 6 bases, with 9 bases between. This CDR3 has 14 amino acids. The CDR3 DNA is TGTGCCAGCAGCTTAGTGGCAGTGGATGAAAAACTGTTTTTT. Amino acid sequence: CASSLVAVDEKLFF.

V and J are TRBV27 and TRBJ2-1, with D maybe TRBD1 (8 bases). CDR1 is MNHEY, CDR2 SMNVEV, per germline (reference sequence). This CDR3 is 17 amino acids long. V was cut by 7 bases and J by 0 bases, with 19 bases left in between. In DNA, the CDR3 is TGTGCCAGCATTCGTTCAGGGGGCGGGAGCTCCTACAATGAGCAGTTCTTC. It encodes CASIRSGGGSSYNEQFF.

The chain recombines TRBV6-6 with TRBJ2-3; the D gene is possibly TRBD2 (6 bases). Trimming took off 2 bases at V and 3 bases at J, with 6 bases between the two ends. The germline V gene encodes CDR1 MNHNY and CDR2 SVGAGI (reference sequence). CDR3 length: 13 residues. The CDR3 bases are TGTGCCAGCAGTTACAGCGGGACAGATACGCAGTATTTT. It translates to CASSYSGTDTQYF.

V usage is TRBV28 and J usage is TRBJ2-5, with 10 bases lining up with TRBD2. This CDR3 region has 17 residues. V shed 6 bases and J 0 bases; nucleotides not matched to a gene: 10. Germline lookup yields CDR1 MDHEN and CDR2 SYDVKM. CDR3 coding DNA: TGTGCCAGCAGCTACTCCGGGACTAGCGAAGACCAAGAGACCCAGTACTTC. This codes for CASSYSGTSEDQETQYF.

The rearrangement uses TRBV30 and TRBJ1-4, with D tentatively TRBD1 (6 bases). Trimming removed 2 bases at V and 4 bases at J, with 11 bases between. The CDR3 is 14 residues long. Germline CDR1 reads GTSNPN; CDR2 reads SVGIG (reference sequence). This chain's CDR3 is CAWSQGQLNEKLFF. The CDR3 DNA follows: TGTGCCTGGAGTCAAGGACAGCTTAATGAAAAACTGTTTTTT. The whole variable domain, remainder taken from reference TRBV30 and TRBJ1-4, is SQTIHQWPATLVQPVGSPLSLECTVEGTSNPNLYWYRQAAGRGLQLLFYSVGIGQISSEVPQNLSASRPQDRQFILSSKKLLLSDSGFYLCAWSQGQLNEKLFFGSGTQLSVL.

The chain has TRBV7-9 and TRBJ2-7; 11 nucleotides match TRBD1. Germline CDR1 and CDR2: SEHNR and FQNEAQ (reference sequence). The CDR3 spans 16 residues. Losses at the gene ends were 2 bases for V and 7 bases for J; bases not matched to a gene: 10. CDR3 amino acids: CASSLSGTGDRGEQYF. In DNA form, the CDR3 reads TGTGCCAGCAGCTTAAGCGGGACAGGGGACAGGGGGGAGCAGTACTTC.

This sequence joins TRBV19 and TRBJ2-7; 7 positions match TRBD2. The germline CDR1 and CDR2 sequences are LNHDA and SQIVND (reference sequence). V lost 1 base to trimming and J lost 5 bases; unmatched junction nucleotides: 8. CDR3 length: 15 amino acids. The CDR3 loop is CASSIGGGSINEQYF. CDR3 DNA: TGTGCCAGTAGTATAGGTGGCGGGAGCATCAACGAGCAGTACTTC.

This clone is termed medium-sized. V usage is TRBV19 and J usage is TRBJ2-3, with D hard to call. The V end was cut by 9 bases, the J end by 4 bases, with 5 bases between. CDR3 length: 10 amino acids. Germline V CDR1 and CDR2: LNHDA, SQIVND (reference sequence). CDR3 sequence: CASEADTQYF. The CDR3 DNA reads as TGTGCCAGCGAGGCAGATACGCAGTATTTT.

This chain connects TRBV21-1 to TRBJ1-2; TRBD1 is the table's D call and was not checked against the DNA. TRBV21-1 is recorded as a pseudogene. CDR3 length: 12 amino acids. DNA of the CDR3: TGTGCCAGCATCCAGGGGGCGCGTGGCTACACCTTC. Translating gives CASIQGARGYTF.

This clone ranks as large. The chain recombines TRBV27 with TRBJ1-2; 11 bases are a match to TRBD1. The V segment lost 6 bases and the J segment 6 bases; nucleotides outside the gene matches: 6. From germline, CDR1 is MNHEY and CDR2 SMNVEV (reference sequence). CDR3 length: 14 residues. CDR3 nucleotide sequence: TGTGCCAGCAGCCAAGGGACAGGGGGGGATGGCTACACCTTC. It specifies CASSQGTGGDGYTF.

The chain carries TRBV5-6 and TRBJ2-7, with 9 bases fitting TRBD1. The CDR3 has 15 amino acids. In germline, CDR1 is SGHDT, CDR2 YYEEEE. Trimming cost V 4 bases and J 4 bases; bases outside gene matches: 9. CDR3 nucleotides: TGTGCCAGCAGCCTCGGGGGGACAGGGACATACGAGCAGTACTTC. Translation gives CASSLGGTGTYEQYF.

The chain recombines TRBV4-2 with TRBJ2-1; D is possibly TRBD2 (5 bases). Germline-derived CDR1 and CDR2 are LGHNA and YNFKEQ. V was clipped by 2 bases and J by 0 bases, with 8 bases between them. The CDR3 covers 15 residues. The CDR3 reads CASSQPGSSYNEQFF. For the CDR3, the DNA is TGTGCCAGCAGCCAACCGGGGAGCTCCTACAATGAGCAGTTCTTC.

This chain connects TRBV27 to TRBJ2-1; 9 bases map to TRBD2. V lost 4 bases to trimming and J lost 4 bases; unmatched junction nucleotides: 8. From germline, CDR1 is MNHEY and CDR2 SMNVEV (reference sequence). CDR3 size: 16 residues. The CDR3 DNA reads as TGTGCCAGCAGTTCTACCCTGGCGGGGGGGTACAATGAGCAGTTCTTC. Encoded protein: CASSSTLAGGYNEQFF.

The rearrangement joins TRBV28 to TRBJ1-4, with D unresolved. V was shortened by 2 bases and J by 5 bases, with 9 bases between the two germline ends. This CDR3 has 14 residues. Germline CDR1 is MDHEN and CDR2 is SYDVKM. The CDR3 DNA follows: TGTGCCAGCAGTTTAAAGGCGGGGAATGAAAAACTGTTTTTT. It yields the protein CASSLKAGNEKLFF.

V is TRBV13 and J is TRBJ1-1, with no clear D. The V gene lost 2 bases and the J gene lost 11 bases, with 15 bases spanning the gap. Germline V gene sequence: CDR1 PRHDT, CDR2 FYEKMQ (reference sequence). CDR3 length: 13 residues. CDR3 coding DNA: TGTGCCAGCAGCTTAACCACCGGGGTAGGGGCTTTCTTT. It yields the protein CASSLTTGVGAFF.